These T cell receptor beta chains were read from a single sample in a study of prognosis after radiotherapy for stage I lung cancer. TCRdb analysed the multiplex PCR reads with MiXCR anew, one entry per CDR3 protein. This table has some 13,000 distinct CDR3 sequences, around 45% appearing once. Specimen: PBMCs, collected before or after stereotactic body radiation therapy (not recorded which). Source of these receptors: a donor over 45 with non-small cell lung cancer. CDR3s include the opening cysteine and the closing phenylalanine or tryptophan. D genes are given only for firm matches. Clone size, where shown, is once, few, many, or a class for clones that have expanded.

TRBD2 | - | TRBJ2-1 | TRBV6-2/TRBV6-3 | CASGGGNEQFF | TGTGCCAGCGGGGGGGGCAATGAGCAGTTCTTC
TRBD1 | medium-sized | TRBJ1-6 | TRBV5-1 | CASRTGDNSPLHF | TGCGCCAGCAGGACAGGGGATAATTCACCCCTCCACTTT
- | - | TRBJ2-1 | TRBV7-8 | CASSSLWGFSYNEQFF | TGTGCCAGCAGCTCCTTGTGGGGATTTTCCTACAATGAGCAGTTCTTC
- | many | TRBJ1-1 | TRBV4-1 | CASSQDVVGGYTEAFF | TGCGCCAGCAGCCAAGATGTGGTAGGGGGATACACTGAAGCTTTCTTT
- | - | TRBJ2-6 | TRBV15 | CATSRDRGSGANVLTF | TGTGCCACCAGCAGAGATCGGGGCTCTGGGGCCAACGTCCTGACTTTC
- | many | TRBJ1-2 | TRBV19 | CASRNNGWDYGYTF | TGTGCCAGTAGAAATAATGGTTGGGACTATGGCTACACCTTC
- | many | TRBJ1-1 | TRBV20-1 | CSAPPAAGAFF | TGCAGTGCCCCGCCGGCGGCCGGGGCTTTCTTT
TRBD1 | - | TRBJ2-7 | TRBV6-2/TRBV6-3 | CASSAGHRGLITYEQYF | TGTGCCAGCAGTGCTGGACACAGGGGGCTTATTACCTACGAGCAGTACTTC
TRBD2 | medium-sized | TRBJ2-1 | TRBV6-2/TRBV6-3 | CASSYSGLAGYEQFF | TGTGCCAGCAGTTACAGCGGACTAGCCGGGTATGAGCAGTTCTTC
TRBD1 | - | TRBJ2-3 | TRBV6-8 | CASSYFTDRANEDTQYF | TGTGCCAGCAGTTACTTCACGGACAGGGCGAATGAGGATACGCAGTATTTT
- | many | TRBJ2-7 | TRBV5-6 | CASSLFGSGGFYEQYF | TGTGCCAGCAGCTTGTTCGGATCAGGCGGGTTCTACGAGCAGTACTTC
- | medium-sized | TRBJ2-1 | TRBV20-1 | CSAIVGVNRFSYNEQFF | TGCAGTGCCATCGTAGGGGTTAACAGGTTTTCCTACAATGAGCAGTTCTTC
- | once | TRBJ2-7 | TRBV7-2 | CASSLVGGIGYEQYF | TGTGCCAGCAGCTTAGTGGGCGGGATCGGGTACGAGCAGTACTTC
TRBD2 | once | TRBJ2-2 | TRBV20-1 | CSAREAGGRLTGELFF | TGCAGTGCTAGGGAAGCGGGAGGGCGGCTCACCGGGGAGCTGTTTTTT
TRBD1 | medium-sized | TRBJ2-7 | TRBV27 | CASRETLRTGLSYEQYF | TGTGCCAGCAGAGAGACCCTGCGGACAGGTTTATCCTACGAGCAGTACTTC
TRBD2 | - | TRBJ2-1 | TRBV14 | CASSPLAGLSYNEQFF | TGTGCCAGCAGCCCCTTAGCGGGATTGTCCTACAATGAGCAGTTCTTC
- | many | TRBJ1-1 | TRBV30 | CAWRGGPNTEAFF | TGTGCCTGGAGAGGCGGTCCGAACACTGAAGCTTTCTTT
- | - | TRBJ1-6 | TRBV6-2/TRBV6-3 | CASSYSLGGNNSPLHF | TGTGCCAGCAGTTACTCGCTGGGCGGCAATAATTCACCCCTCCACTTT
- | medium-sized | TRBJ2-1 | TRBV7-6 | CASSPWVSGGEQFF | TGTGCCAGCAGCCCCTGGGTCTCCGGCGGTGAGCAGTTCTTC
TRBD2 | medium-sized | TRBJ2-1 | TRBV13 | CASSFSSGRGHNEQFF | TGTGCCAGCAGCTTTTCTAGCGGGAGGGGCCACAATGAGCAGTTCTTC
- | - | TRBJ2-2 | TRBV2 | CASSTYGGYLFF | TGTGCCAGCAGCACGTATGGCGGGTATCTGTTTTTT
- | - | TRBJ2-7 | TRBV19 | CATGEAYEQYF | TGTGCCACCGGCGAAGCTTACGAGCAGTACTTC
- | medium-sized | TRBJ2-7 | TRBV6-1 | CASSPGTPYEQYF | TGTGCCAGCAGTCCCGGGACCCCCTACGAGCAGTACTTC
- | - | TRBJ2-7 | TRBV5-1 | CASSHGSSPYEQYF | TGCGCCAGCAGTCACGGGAGTTCCCCCTACGAGCAGTACTTC
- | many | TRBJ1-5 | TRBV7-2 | CASSPGGARSNQPQHF | TGTGCCAGCTCTCCTGGGGGGGCAAGATCAAATCAGCCCCAGCATTTT
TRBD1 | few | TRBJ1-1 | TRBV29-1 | CSASGQGSNTEAFF | TGCAGCGCCTCGGGACAGGGATCGAACACTGAAGCTTTCTTT
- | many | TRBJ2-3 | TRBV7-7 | CASSAGVSTDTQYF | TGTGCTAGCAGCGCAGGGGTCAGCACAGATACGCAGTATTTT
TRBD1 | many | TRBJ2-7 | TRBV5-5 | CASSRDREKVYEQYF | TGTGCCAGCAGCCGGGACAGAGAAAAGGTCTACGAGCAGTACTTC
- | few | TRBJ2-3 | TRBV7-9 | CASSLRSGRVDTQYF | TGTGCCAGCAGCTTACGGTCAGGCCGGGTAGATACGCAGTATTTT
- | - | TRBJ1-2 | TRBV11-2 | CASSLGVGDDGYTF | TGTGCCAGCAGCTTAGGTGTAGGGGATGATGGCTACACCTTC
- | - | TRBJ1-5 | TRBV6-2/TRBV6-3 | CASSYGQYSNQPQHF | TGTGCCAGCAGTTACGGACAGTATAGCAATCAGCCCCAGCATTTT
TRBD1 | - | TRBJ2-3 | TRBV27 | CASSLDRGAVDTQYF | TGTGCCAGCAGTCTCGACAGGGGGGCGGTGGATACGCAGTATTTT
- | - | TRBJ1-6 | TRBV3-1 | CASSLSRNSPLHF | TGTGCCAGCAGCCTCAGTAGAAATTCACCCCTCCACTTT
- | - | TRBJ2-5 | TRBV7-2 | CASSPRAETQYF | TGTGCCAGCAGCCCCCGCGCTGAGACCCAGTACTTC
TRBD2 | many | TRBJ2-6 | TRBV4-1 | CASSQGGRAAGANVLTF | TGCGCCAGCAGCCAAGGCGGGAGGGCGGCCGGGGCCAACGTCCTGACTTTC
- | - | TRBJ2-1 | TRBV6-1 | CDSSPSPSCNEQFF | TGTGACAGCAGCCCTAGCCCTTCCTGCAATGAGCAGTTCTTC
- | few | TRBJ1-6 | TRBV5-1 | CASSWCLGHGNSPLHF | TGCGCCAGCAGCTGGTGCCTAGGGCATGGGAATTCACCCCTCCACTTT
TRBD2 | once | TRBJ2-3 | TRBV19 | CASSSGRLDTRYF | TGTGCCAGTAGTAGCGGGAGACTAGATACGCGTTATTTT
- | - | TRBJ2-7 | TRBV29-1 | CSVRQSSYEQYF | TGCAGCGTACGACAGAGCTCCTACGAGCAGTACTTC
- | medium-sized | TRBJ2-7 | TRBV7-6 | CASSLSAGGGQYF | TGTGCCAGCAGCTTATCAGCCGGAGGCGGGCAGTACTTC
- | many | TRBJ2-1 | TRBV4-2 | CASSQVGYYNEQFF | TGTGCCAGCAGCCAAGTGGGCTACTACAATGAGCAGTTCTTC
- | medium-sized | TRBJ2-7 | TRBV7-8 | CASSQTGSSYEQYF | TGTGCCAGCAGCCAGACGGGGAGCTCCTACGAGCAGTACTTC
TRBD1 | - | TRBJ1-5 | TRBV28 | CASRRRNRGNHPLHF | TGTGCCAGCAGGAGAAGAAACAGGGGGAATCATCCCCTGCATTTT
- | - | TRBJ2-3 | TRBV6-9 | CASSYLSGPRDTQYF | TGTGCCAGCAGTTACTTATCCGGGCCACGAGATACGCAGTATTTT
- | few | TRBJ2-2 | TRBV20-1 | CSAFERDTGELFF | TGCAGTGCTTTTGAGCGGGACACCGGGGAGCTGTTTTTT
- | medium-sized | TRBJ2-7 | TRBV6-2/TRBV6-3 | CASSYGASYEQYF | TGTGCCAGCAGTTACGGAGCCTCCTACGAGCAGTACTTC
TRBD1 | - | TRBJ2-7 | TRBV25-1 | CASEGEVAQGRLEQYF | TGTGCCAGCGAAGGTGAAGTGGCACAGGGGAGACTCGAGCAGTACTTC